This section outlines one T cell receptor (beta chain) sequence together with its context. The sample originates from a study of blood T cell repertoires in COVID-19. As for the study in general: PBMCs, B-cell-depleted T cells, or T cells were the source of the cDNA or gDNA that made up the material.

The table came from immunoSEQ multiplex PCR; TCRdb's copy has only in-frame clones and leaves some out. Of roughly 280,000 clones in the sample, approximately 85% were seen once. Sequencing was done on a sample of peripheral blood. The sequence came from a woman in her 70s with acute or convalescent COVID-19.

The CDR3 bases are TGTGCCAGTAGTAACTACCTTGAGGGCTCCGGGGAGCTGTTTTTT. Translated, it gives CASSNYLEGSGELFF. V and J are TRBV19 and TRBJ2-2; TRBD2 might be the D (5 bases). The V and J ends lost 4 bases and 6 bases respectively, with 15 bases between them. The CDR3 is 15 residues long. The V gene's germline CDR1 is LNHDA and CDR2 SQIVND (reference sequence). The full variable domain, with the rest looked up from reference TRBV19 and TRBJ2-2, is DGGITQSPKYLFRKEGQNVTLSCEQNLNHDAMYWYRQDPGQGLRLIYYSQIVNDFQKGDIAEGYSVSREKKESFPLTVTSAQKNPTAFYLCASSNYLEGSGELFFGEGSRLTVL.